The 9 T cell receptor beta chains presented below share a single source sample, sequenced in a study of T-cell reconstitution after alpha-beta-depleted transplantation in children. It was with unique molecular identifiers that the TCRbeta library was prepared. TCRdb ran MiXCR on the PCR reads and lists one entry per CDR3 protein. The data hold a few hundred thousand distinct CDR3 sequences, with 20% to 30% observed a single time. The sample in question was PBMCs, obtained before TCRalphabeta/CD19-depleted stem cell transplant. These receptors originate from a boy less than two years old with Wiskott-Aldrich syndrome, due to receive a stem cell transplant.

The genes are TRBV27 and TRBJ2-3; no reliable D call. V lost 3 bases to trimming and J lost 4 bases, with 11 bases between them. The CDR3 spans 14 residues. Germline CDR1 is MNHEY and CDR2 is SMNVEV (reference sequence). The CDR3 protein is CASSFFLRADTQYF. DNA of the CDR3: TGTGCCAGCAGTTTCTTCCTCCGGGCAGATACGCAGTATTTT.

The chain has TRBV20-1 and TRBJ2-5, with a weak D call TRBD1 (6 bases). This CDR3 region has 14 residues. Trimming removed 6 bases from V and 4 bases from J, with 18 bases in between. Germline CDR1 is DFQATT and CDR2 is SNEGSKA (reference sequence). The CDR3 bases are TGCAGTGCAACCACCCCGGTGGACAGAGAGACCCAGTACTTC. The encoded protein is CSATTPVDRETQYF.

This clonotype was observed a handful of times. The chain is built from TRBV11-2 and TRBJ2-7; TRBD2 matches 8 bases. CDR1 and CDR2 (germline): SGHAT, FQNNGV. CDR3 length: 15 amino acids. The V segment lost 3 bases and the J segment 7 bases; nucleotides outside the gene matches: 11. CDR3 amino acids: CASSLDPGLEREQYF. The DNA for the CDR3 is TGTGCCAGCAGCTTGGACCCGGGACTAGAGCGTGAGCAGTACTTC.

J is TRBJ2-2 and V is TRBV6-1; possible D gene TRBD1, 6 bases. The V end lost 6 bases, the J end lost 0 bases, and 17 bases lay between the germline ends. CDR1 is MNHNS, CDR2 SASEGT, per germline. This CDR3 has 17 amino acids. The CDR3 DNA follows: TGTGCCAGCAGCCCATCCCGGACAGCTACGAACACCGGGGAGCTGTTTTTT. It translates to CASSPSRTATNTGELFF.

This clonotype was found a few times. This sequence joins TRBV27 and TRBJ1-4; 7 nucleotides align to TRBD1. The CDR3 is 14 amino acids. V lost 7 bases, J lost 8 bases, and 10 bases stayed unmatched. The V gene's germline CDR1 is MNHEY and CDR2 SMNVEV (reference sequence). The CDR3 DNA sequence: TGTGCCAGCAAGGTGGGACAGAAGGGCGAAAAACTGTTTTTT. Amino acids: CASKVGQKGEKLFF.

This clonotype was seen a few times. V gene TRBV20-1 combines with J gene TRBJ2-3; D may be TRBD2 (5 bases). The CDR3 extends over 14 amino acids. V gave up 1 base and J gave up 2 bases, with 10 bases separating them. CDR1 and CDR2 (germline): DFQATT, SNEGSKA (reference sequence). CDR3 loop: CSARGAGYTDTQYF. The CDR3 bases are TGCAGTGCTAGAGGTGCGGGCTACACAGATACGCAGTATTTT.

The sample holds a few counts of this clonotype. CDR3: CASSLQGLAGETQYF. The CDR3, as DNA: TGTGCCAGCAGCTTGCAGGGACTAGCAGGGGAGACCCAGTACTTC. This sequence joins TRBV5-5 and TRBJ2-5; the match to TRBD2 covers 9 bases. CDR1 and CDR2 from the germline V gene are SGHKS and YYEKEE (reference sequence). V lost 1 base, J lost 5 bases, and 6 bases stayed unmatched. The CDR3 is 15 amino acids.

This clonotype appeared a few times. The chain combines TRBV20-1 with TRBJ2-7; 8 nucleotides agree with TRBD1. The J segment lost 4 bases and the V segment lost 1 base, leaving 18 bases of the junction unmatched. The CDR3 is 18 residues long. Germline values: CDR1 DFQATT, CDR2 SNEGSKA (reference sequence). CDR3 nucleotide sequence: TGCAGTGCTAGAGGGGACAGGCAAAGGGGCCATGCTTCATACGAGCAGTACTTC. Translated: CSARGDRQRGHASYEQYF.

The V and J genes are TRBV15 and TRBJ1-2; D is uncertain. The CDR3 runs 18 residues. Germline CDR1 reads LNHNV; CDR2 reads YYDKDF (reference sequence). Trimming shortened V by 0 bases and J by 7 bases, and 24 bases separated the two germline ends. The CDR3 DNA reads as TGTGCCACCAGCAGAGATCGTCGGGTGTGGGCTCCCGGGAGTGGCTACACCTTC. Translating it yields CATSRDRRVWAPGSGYTF.